These T cell receptor beta chains were read from a single sample in a study of cytomegalovirus exposure and HLA in healthy donors. The method was immunoSEQ multiplex PCR; TCRdb's version includes in-frame clones alone and lacks a portion of them. The repertoire holds tens of thousands of clones, with about four fifths as singletons. Source material: PBMCs. Source of these receptors: a woman in her 40s in good health and CMV-seronegative. The CDR3 runs from the conserved cysteine through the conserved F or W. A D gene is named only where the DNA matches it firmly. The size of a clone is reported for some rows only, either as once, few or many, or as a class for expanded clones.

TRBD1	TRBJ2-1	TRBV19	few	TGTGCCAGTAGTTTAGGGGGCGAGTCCTACAATGAGCAGTTCTTC	CASSLGGESYNEQFF
-	TRBJ2-1	TRBV5-4	few	TGTGCCAGCAGCTCACCCCTACTAGCAGTGGTTAATGAGCAGTTCTTC	CASSSPLLAVVNEQFF
TRBD1	TRBJ1-4	TRBV28	-	TGTGCCAGCACACAGACAGGGTTGAGAGAAAAACTGTTTTTT	CASTQTGLREKLFF
-	TRBJ1-1	TRBV5-1	-	TGCGCCAGCAGCGTACATTTGAACACTGAAGCTTTCTTT	CASSVHLNTEAFF
-	TRBJ2-3	TRBV11-2	-	TGTGCCAGCAGCTTAGCCCTACTAGGGGGGGGCACAGATACGCAGTATTTT	CASSLALLGGGTDTQYF
-	TRBJ1-3	TRBV27	-	TGTGCCAGCAGTTTATCGGCGGTGCGGGGGGCAGGAAACACCATATATTTT	CASSLSAVRGAGNTIYF
TRBD1	TRBJ2-7	TRBV28	-	TGTGCCAGCAGTTTCTCGACAGGGGCCTACGAGCAGTACTTC	CASSFSTGAYEQYF
-	TRBJ2-5	TRBV5-1	-	TGCGCCAGCAGCTTGGCCCAGGGGCAAGAGACCCAGTACTTC	CASSLAQGQETQYF
TRBD2	TRBJ2-3	TRBV9	-	TGTGCCAGCAGCGTAGCGAGCCGGTGGGCTAGCGGGAGCTTCACAGATACGCAGTATTTT	CASSVASRWASGSFTDTQYF
TRBD2	TRBJ2-2	TRBV5-3	-	TGTGCCAGACTCCACCGGGCCTCCTCCTTGCTTGCGGGAGAAGGTGTAGCCGGGGAGCTGTTTTTT	CARLHRASSLLAGEGVAGELFF
-	TRBJ2-1	TRBV6-6	-	TGTGCCAGCAGTGGGATGGGGCGATTCTACAATGAGCAGTTCTTC	CASSGMGRFYNEQFF
TRBD2	TRBJ2-3	TRBV6-4	-	TGTGCCAGCAGTGATGGGACTAGCGGGACAGATACGCAGTATTTT	CASSDGTSGTDTQYF
-	TRBJ1-4	TRBV29-1	-	TGCAGCGTTGAAAACGAGGAAAAACTGTTTTTT	CSVENEEKLFF
TRBD1	TRBJ1-3	TRBV11-2	-	TGTGCCAGCAGCTTAGGAAGGGGGACAGGCAGAACTGGAAACACCATATATTTT	CASSLGRGTGRTGNTIYF
-	TRBJ1-1	TRBV6-5	-	TGTGCCAGCAGGTCCGAGGGAGGCTCCACTGAAGCTTTCTTT	CASRSEGGSTEAFF
TRBD2	TRBJ2-7	TRBV11-2	-	TGTGCCAGCAGCCTCGCTAGCGGGAGAAGGACTTACGAGCAGTACTTC	CASSLASGRRTYEQYF
TRBD1	TRBJ2-1	TRBV9	once	TGTGCCAGCAGCGGAGGAAACCGGGACAGGGGAGGCAATGAGCAGTTCTTC	CASSGGNRDRGGNEQFF
TRBD2	TRBJ2-1	TRBV7-2	-	TGTGCCAGCAGCCGTAGCGGGCCCTCCTACAATGAGCAGTTCTTC	CASSRSGPSYNEQFF
TRBD2	TRBJ2-1	TRBV10-3	-	TGTGCCACCCTGCCGGGACTAGCGGGGAGAGGCTCCTACAATGAGCAGTTCTTC	CATLPGLAGRGSYNEQFF
-	TRBJ1-3	TRBV7-9	-	TGTGCCAGCAGCTTAGCTCGTTGGGGGGAAGGAAACACCATATATTTT	CASSLARWGEGNTIYF
-	TRBJ1-2	TRBV29-1	-	TGCAGCGTTCTTAACTATGGCTACACCTTC	CSVLNYGYTF
TRBD1	TRBJ1-1	TRBV27	-	TGTGCCAGCAGACGACAGGGAGGCCCTGAAGCTTTCTTT	CASRRQGGPEAFF
TRBD1	TRBJ1-1	TRBV5-1	-	TGCGCCAGCAGCTCCCGACAGGGAACTAAAACTGAAGCTTTCTTT	CASSSRQGTKTEAFF
-	TRBJ1-1	TRBV18	-	TGTGCCAGCTCACCACCACAGGGAGTTCTTGAAGCTTTCTTT	CASSPPQGVLEAFF
TRBD1	TRBJ1-2	TRBV10-3	-	TGTGCCATCAGTGAGTCGCCATTGGGGACAGGGCTTAAGGGCTACACCTTC	CAISESPLGTGLKGYTF
TRBD1	TRBJ1-1	TRBV4-1	-	TGCGCCAGCAGCCAGGGACAGGGGGTAGGCGCTGAAGCTTTCTTT	CASSQGQGVGAEAFF
-	TRBJ1-1	TRBV15	-	TGTGCCACCAGCTCCGAGACAGGTGGGACTGAAGCTTTCTTT	CATSSETGGTEAFF
-	TRBJ2-2	TRBV6-1	-	TGTGCCAGCAGTGAAAAGTTTAGTGCAGGGATCGGGGAGCTGTTTTTT	CASSEKFSAGIGELFF
TRBD2	TRBJ2-7	TRBV5-4	-	TGTGCCAGCAGCTTGGCGAGCGGGAGGGCCCCCGAGCAGTACTTC	CASSLASGRAPEQYF
TRBD2	TRBJ2-7	TRBV2	-	TGTGCCAGGGATGGGCCCGGGAGGAACGAGCAGTACTTC	CARDGPGRNEQYF